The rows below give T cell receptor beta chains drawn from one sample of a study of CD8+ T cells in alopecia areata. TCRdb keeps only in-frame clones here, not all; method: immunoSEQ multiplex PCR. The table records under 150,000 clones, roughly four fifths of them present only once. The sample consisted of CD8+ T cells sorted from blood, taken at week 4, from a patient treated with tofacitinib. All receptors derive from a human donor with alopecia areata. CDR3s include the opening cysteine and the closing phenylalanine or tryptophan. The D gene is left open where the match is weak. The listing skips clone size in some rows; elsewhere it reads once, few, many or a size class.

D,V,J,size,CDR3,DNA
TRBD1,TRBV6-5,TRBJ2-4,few,CASSFTPGQDVYF,TGTGCCAGCAGCTTCACTCCGGGACAGGACGTGTACTTC
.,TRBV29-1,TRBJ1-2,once,CSVEGGTYGYTF,TGCAGCGTTGAAGGGGGGACCTATGGCTACACCTTC
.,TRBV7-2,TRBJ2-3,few,CASSPGRSSYLFSDTQYF,TGTGCCAGCAGCCCAGGAAGGTCTAGTTACCTTTTTTCGGATACGCAGTATTTT
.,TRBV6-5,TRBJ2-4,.,CASSYSQGPGNIQYF,TGTGCCAGCAGTTACTCGCAGGGGCCCGGAAACATTCAGTACTTC
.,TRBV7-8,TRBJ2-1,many,CASSLAGGLDNEQFF,TGTGCCAGCAGCTTAGCGGGGGGCCTTGACAATGAGCAGTTCTTC
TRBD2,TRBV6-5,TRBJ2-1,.,CASSYGRAPYNEQFF,TGTGCCAGCAGTTACGGGAGGGCCCCCTACAATGAGCAGTTCTTC
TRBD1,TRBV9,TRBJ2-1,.,CASSVSGGSNEQFF,TGTGCCAGCAGCGTCTCAGGGGGTAGCAATGAGCAGTTCTTC
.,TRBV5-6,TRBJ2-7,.,CASSPAGASYEQYF,TGTGCCAGCAGCCCCGCGGGGGCCTCCTACGAGCAGTACTTC
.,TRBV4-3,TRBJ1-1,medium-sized,CASSLNPLNTEAFF,TGCGCCAGCAGCCTAAACCCCTTGAACACTGAAGCTTTCTTT
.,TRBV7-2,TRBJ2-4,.,CASSLALTNIQYF,TGTGCCAGCAGCTTAGCGCTTACCAACATTCAGTACTTC
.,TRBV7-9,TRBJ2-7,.,CASSGVGEQYF,TGTGCCAGCAGCGGCGTGGGCGAGCAGTACTTC
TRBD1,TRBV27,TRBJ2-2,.,CASSLMKGQHTGELFF,TGTGCCAGCAGTTTGATGAAGGGACAGCACACCGGGGAGCTGTTTTTT
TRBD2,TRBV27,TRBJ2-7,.,CATSTSGSYEQYF,TGTGCCACCTCGACTAGCGGGTCCTACGAGCAGTACTTC
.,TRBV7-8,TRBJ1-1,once,CASSLGRGASFEAFF,TGTGCCAGCAGCTTAGGTCGGGGGGCATCGTTTGAAGCTTTCTTT
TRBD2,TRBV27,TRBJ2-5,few,CASSFSSGGMETQYF,TGTGCCAGCAGTTTTTCTAGCGGGGGGATGGAGACCCAGTACTTC
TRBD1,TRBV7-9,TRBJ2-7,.,CASSLADRAPYEQYF,TGTGCCAGCAGCTTGGCAGACAGGGCTCCCTACGAGCAGTACTTC
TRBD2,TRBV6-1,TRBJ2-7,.,CASTYIGTTSYEQYF,TGTGCCAGTACTTATATTGGGACTACTTCTTACGAGCAGTACTTC
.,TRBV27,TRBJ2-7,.,CASSFGRAWEQYF,TGTGCCAGCAGTTTTGGCCGGGCCTGGGAGCAGTACTTC
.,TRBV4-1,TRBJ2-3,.,CASRPGGTDTQYF,TGCGCCAGCAGACCGGGGGGCACAGATACGCAGTATTTT
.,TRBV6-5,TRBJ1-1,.,CASSLTGGRTEAFF,TGTGCCAGCAGTCTCACGGGGGGACGGACTGAAGCTTTCTTT
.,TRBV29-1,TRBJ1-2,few,CSVENIYGYTF,TGCAGCGTTGAGAACATCTATGGCTACACCTTC
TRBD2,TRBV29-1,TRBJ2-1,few,CSVELAGEYNEQFF,TGCAGCGTTGAATTAGCGGGGGAGTACAATGAGCAGTTCTTC
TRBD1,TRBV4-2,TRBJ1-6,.,CASSRGQGLDSPLHF,TGTGCCAGCAGCCGCGGACAGGGGCTGGATTCACCCCTCCACTTT
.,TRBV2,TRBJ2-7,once,CASSPWDGGPSEQYF,TGTGCCAGCAGTCCTTGGGACGGCGGCCCAAGCGAGCAGTACTTC
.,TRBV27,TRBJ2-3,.,CAIGGLTTPDTQYF,TGTGCCATCGGGGGCCTGACAACCCCAGATACGCAGTATTTT
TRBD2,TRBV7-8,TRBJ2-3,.,CASTELGLAGASGTDTQYF,TGTGCCAGCACCGAACTAGGACTAGCGGGGGCTAGTGGCACAGATACGCAGTATTTT
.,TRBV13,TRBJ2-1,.,CASSGGRNEQFF,TGTGCCAGCAGCGGGGGGCGGAATGAGCAGTTCTTC
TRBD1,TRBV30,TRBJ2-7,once,CAQGTGNYEQYF,TGTGCCCAAGGGACAGGGAACTACGAGCAGTACTTC
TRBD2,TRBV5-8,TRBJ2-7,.,CASSGGGPSPYEQYF,TGTGCCAGCAGCGGGGGAGGGCCAAGTCCCTACGAGCAGTACTTC
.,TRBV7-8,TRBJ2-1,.,CASSHRREEQFF,TGTGCCAGCAGCCACAGGAGGGAAGAGCAGTTCTTC